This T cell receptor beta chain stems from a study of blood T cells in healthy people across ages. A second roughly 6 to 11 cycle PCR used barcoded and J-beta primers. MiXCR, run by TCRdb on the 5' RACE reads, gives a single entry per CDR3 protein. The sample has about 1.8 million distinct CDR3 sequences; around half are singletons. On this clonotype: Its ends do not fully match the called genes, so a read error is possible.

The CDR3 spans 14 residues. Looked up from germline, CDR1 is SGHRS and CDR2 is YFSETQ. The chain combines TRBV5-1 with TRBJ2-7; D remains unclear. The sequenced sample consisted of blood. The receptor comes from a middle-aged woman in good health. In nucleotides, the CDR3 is TGCGCCAACAGCCTAGAGACTGGGTCCTACGAGCAGTACTTC. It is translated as CANSLETGSYEQYF.